Included here is one T cell receptor beta chain sequence, with context. Its specificity is unknown. There are 13 residues in the CDR3. With 10 bases removed from V and 1 base from J, the gap between germline ends came to 11 bases. From germline, CDR1 is MGHDK and CDR2 SYGVNS. Original methodology: Sequence data from immunoSEQ were junction-only and lacked quality scores; consequently, filtering differed. Generated by immunoSEQ multiplex PCR, the TCRdb table keeps only in-frame clones and is missing some. The V and J calls and clone size come from that table; D and trimming were worked out from the DNA. The profile shows 550,000 to 800,000 clones, 90% of them singletons. These data originate in a study of shared clonotypes between healthy human individuals. Broader study findings: Naive subsets generally exceeded memory subsets in estimated richness. The donor pool, a small one, limited the genetic and exposure-history diversity represented.

This chain connects TRBV25-1 to TRBJ2-1; D gene ambiguous. The clonotype was recovered from a man aged 18 to 29 in good health. Some clones in this sample may be carry-over from other donors' samples. The sequencing input was memory CD8+ T cells from PBMCs. Subset described: CD45RO+ cells pooled with CCR7-negative TemRA cells. This chain's CDR3 is CATGGESYNEQFF. CDR3 DNA sequence: TGTGCCACCGGTGGGGAATCCTACAATGAGCAGTTCTTC.